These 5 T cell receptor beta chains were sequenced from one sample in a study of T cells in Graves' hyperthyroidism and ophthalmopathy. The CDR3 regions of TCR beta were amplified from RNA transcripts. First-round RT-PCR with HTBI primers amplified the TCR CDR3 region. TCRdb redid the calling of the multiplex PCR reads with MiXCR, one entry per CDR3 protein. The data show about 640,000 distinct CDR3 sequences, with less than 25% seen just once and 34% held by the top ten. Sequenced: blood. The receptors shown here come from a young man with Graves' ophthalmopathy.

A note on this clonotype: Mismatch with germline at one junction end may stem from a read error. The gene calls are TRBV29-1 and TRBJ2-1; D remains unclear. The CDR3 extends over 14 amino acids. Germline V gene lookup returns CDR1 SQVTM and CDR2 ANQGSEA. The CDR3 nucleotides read TGCAGCGTTGTGCCGGAGAGCTCCTGCAATGAGCAGTTCTTC. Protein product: CSVVPESSCNEQFF.

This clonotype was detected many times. The CDR3 loop is CASRRQGLLAEAFF. The CDR3 DNA reads as TGTGCCAGCAGGAGACAGGGTCTCCTAGCTGAAGCTTTCTTT. The chain recombines TRBV12-3 or TRBV12-4 with TRBJ1-1, with TRBD1 matching 7 bases. With V trimmed by 6 bases and J by 6 bases, 10 bases remained unmatched. The CDR3 has 14 residues.

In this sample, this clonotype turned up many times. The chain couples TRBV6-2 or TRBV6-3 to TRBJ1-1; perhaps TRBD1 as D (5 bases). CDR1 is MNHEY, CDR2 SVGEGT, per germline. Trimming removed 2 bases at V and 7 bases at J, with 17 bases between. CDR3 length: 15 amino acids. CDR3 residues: CASSYPPMTEIEAFF. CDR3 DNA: TGTGCCAGCAGTTACCCACCGATGACAGAAATTGAAGCTTTCTTT.

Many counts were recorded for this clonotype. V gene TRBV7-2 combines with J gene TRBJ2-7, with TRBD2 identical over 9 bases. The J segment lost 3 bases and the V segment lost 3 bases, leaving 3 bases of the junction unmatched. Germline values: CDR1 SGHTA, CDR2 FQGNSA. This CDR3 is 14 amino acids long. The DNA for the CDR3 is TGTGCCAGCAGCTTGACTAGCGGAAACTACGAGCAGTACTTC. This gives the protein CASSLTSGNYEQYF.

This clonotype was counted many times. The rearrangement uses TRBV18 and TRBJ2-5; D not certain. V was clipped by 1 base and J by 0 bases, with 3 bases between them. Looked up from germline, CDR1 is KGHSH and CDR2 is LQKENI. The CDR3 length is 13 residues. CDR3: CASSPRNQETQYF. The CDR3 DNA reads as TGTGCCAGCTCACCACGGAACCAAGAGACCCAGTACTTC. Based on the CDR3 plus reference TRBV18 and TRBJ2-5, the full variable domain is NAGVMQNPRHLVRRRGQEARLRCSPMKGHSHVYWYRQLPEEGLKFMVYLQKENIIDESGMPKERFSAEFPKEGPSILRIQQVVRGDSAAYFCASSPRNQETQYFGPGTRLLVL.